Detailed here is one T cell receptor beta chain. The sample has other DNA sequences that encode this CDR3 too. In the original workflow: Amplified reference gene primers provided the basis for estimating nucleated cell counts. The method was immunoSEQ multiplex PCR; TCRdb's version includes in-frame clones alone and lacks a portion of them. The V and J calls and the clone size are those of that table, but D and trimming were determined from the DNA. This table holds roughly 13,000 clones, 75% to 85% found once. Trimming stripped 4 bases from V and 3 bases from J, with 12 bases between. The CDR3 contains 14 residues. The germline gives CDR1 GTSNPN, CDR2 SVGIG (reference sequence). This record belongs to a study of blood T cell repertoires in COVID-19. Study as a whole: Material from acute and convalescent COVID-19 was sourced from the United States, Italy and Spain. T cells, B-cell-depleted T cells, or PBMCs provided the cDNA or gDNA that served as material.

The sequencing input was peripheral blood. The chain carries TRBV30 and TRBJ2-2; possibly TRBD1 for D (6 bases). The clonotype comes from a human donor in a cohort sampled during active COVID-19. The DNA for the CDR3 is TGTGCCTGGACAGAGGGGGTGTACACCGGGGAGCTGTTTTTT. This gives the protein CAWTEGVYTGELFF. Combining the CDR3 with reference TRBV30 and TRBJ2-2 gives the whole variable domain SQTIHQWPATLVQPVGSPLSLECTVEGTSNPNLYWYRQAAGRGLQLLFYSVGIGQISSEVPQNLSASRPQDRQFILSSKKLLLSDSGFYLCAWTEGVYTGELFFGEGSRLTVL.